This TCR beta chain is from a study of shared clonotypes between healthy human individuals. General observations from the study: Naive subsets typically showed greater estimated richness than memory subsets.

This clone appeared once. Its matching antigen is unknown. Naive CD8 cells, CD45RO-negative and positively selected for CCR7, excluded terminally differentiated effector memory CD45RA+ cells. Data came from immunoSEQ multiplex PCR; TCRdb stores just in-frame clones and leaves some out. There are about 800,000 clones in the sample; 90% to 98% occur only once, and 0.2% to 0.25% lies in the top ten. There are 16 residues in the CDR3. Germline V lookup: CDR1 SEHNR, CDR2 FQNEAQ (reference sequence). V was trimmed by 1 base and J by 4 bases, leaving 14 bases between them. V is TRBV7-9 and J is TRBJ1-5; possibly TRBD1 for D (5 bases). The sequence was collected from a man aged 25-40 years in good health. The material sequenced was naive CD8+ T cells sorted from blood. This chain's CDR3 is CASSLVAGRGNQPQHF. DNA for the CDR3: TGTGCCAGCAGCTTAGTGGCAGGGAGAGGGAATCAGCCCCAGCATTTT.